This T cell receptor beta chain was retrieved from a study of blood T cell repertoires in COVID-19. CDR1 and CDR2 (germline): MNHEY, SVGAGI. There are 13 residues in the CDR3. The V end was cut by 6 bases, the J end by 6 bases, with 15 bases between. Assay used: immunoSEQ multiplex PCR; TCRdb lists only in-frame clones, some missing. The sample shows about 340,000 clones, 80% to 90% of them seen only once. Source material: peripheral blood. The gene calls are TRBV6-5 and TRBJ2-7; D gene ambiguous. This receptor was obtained from a man aged 30-40 years with active or convalescent COVID-19. The CDR3 coding sequence is TGTGCCAGCAGCGCCTCAGGATTCGGCGAGCAGTACTTC. Translating it yields CASSASGFGEQYF.